Below, one T cell receptor beta chain is given with its context. The target antigen is unknown. This record belongs to a study of T cells in Graves' hyperthyroidism and ophthalmopathy. The diagnostic basis comprised clinical symptoms, serum thyroxine and TRAb, thyroid ultrasound and orbital computed tomography. General observations from the study: Blood held most thyroid clonotypes expanded above 0.001 frequency. Stable hyperthyroidism was separated from ophthalmopathy by a model based on 13 V-J features.

TCR beta CDR3 regions were amplified from RNA. TCR CDR3 underwent first-round RT-PCR with the HTBI primer set. One entry per CDR3 protein, called by TCRdb with MiXCR from the multiplex PCR reads. The sample includes roughly 720,000 distinct CDR3 sequences, approximately 15% of them seen just once. The source of this sequence is a middle-aged man with Graves' hyperthyroidism. Specimen: blood.

The CDR3: CASSSLSFETNTEAFF. The CDR3 bases are TGCGCCAGCAGCTCACTGTCATTTGAGACGAACACTGAAGCTTTCTTT. V is TRBV5-1 and J is TRBJ1-1; D remains ambiguous. Germline assignment: CDR1 SGHRS and CDR2 YFSETQ. Trimming removed 3 bases from V and 1 base from J, with 16 bases in between. The CDR3 runs to 16 residues.